This TCR beta chain was identified during a study of PD-L1 blockade in urothelial cancer. The CDR3 extends over 15 amino acids. V shed 0 bases and J shed 4 bases, with 12 bases lying between them. The germline CDR1 and CDR2 sequences are MNHNY and SVGAGI (reference sequence). In the case of this clone: The antigen is unknown.

Whole-study findings and limits: Durable-benefit patients had greater expansion of tumor-associated blood clones at 3 weeks.

Time point of the sample: pretreatment peripheral blood. Produced via immunoSEQ multiplex PCR; TCRdb's table is partial and in-frame only. This table has 43,000 or so clones, about 84% appearing once. This clonotype was sampled from a man aged 55-75 years with urothelial cancer. The V call is TRBV6-6, the J call TRBJ1-2; D uncertain. The source was PBMCs, collected around atezolizumab (anti-PD-L1) treatment. The CDR3 DNA sequence: TGTGCCAGCAGTTACTCGAATGAAGCCTCCTATGGCTACACCTTC. Its translation: CASSYSNEASYGYTF.